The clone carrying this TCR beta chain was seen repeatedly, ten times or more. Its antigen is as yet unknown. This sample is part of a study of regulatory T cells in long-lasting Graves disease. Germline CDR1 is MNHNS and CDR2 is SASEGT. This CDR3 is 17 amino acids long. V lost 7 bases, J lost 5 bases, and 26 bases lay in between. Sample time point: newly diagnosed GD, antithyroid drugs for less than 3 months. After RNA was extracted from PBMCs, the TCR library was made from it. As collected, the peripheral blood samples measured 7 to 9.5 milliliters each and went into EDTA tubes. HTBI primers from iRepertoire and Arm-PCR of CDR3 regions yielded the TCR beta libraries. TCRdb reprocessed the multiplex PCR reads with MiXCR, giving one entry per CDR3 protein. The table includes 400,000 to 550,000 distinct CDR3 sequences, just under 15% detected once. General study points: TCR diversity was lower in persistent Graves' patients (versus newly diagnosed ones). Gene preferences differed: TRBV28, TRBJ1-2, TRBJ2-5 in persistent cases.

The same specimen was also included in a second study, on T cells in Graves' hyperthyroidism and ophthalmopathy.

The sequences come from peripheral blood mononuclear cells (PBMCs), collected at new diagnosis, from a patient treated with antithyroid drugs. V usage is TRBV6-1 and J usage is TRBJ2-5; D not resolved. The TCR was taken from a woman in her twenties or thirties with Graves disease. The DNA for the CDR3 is TGTGCCAGCACACCTAACCCACGGGCCCCCCGGCGGGAGACCCAGTACTTC. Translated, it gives CASTPNPRAPRRETQYF.